The 10 T cell receptor beta chains below come from one sample, sequenced in a study of tissue T cells after allogeneic stem cell transplantation. The table came from immunoSEQ multiplex PCR; TCRdb's copy has only in-frame clones and leaves some out. This sample carries roughly 51,000 clones, roughly 73% of them seen once, and the ten largest clones take around 0.6%. The sequenced sample consisted of sorted cells pooled from one or two spleens. The receptors were sampled from a pool of C57BL/6 mice in good health.

About this clone: Each gene name is a mouse one. With the read ending 1 residue before the CDR3 end, the germline J gene is used to fill in that end. This chain uses TRBV1 with TRBJ2-5; D possibly corresponds to TRBD1 (5 bases). The germline V gene encodes CDR1 NSQYPW and CDR2 LRSPGD (reference sequence). The CDR3 has 14 residues. Deletions cut 1 base from V and 0 bases from J, with 5 bases between. The CDR3 bases that were read are TGCACCTGCAGTGCAGGACAGAACCAAGACACCCAGTAC. This translates into CTCSAGQNQDTQY. The CDR3 as a whole reads CTCSAGQNQDTQYF.

This clone was seen only once. Gene names follow the mouse nomenclature. Incomplete CDR3 DNA: TGTGCCAGCAGAGGGACAGGAGCAAACACAGAAGTCTTC. It specifies CASRGTGANTEVF. The full CDR3 reads CASRGTGANTEVFF. This chain links TRBV24 with TRBJ1-1; 8 bases are a match to TRBD1. Coverage ceases 1 residue before the CDR3 finishes, and the germline J gene fills in the end. Germline V gene lookup returns CDR1 KGHTA and CDR2 FRNEEI. The length of the CDR3 is 14 residues. J gave up 0 bases and V 6 bases, and 3 bases lay outside the gene matches.

The sample holds a few counts of this clone. Mouse gene names apply. The read terminates 1 residue before the CDR3 end, so the remaining end is supplied by the germline J gene. The rearrangement links TRBV29 to TRBJ2-7; no clear D. The length of the CDR3 is 11 residues. Germline V gene lookup returns CDR1 MSHET and CDR2 SYDVDS. Trimming took off 3 bases at V and 2 bases at J, with 2 bases between the two ends. Partial CDR3 DNA: TGTGCTAGCAGTTTTCCCTATGAACAGTAC. Its protein product is CASSFPYEQY. The whole CDR3 sequence reads CASSFPYEQYF. Based on the CDR3 plus reference TRBV29 and TRBJ2-7, the full variable domain is DMKVTQMPRYLIKRMGENVLLECGQDMSHETMYWYRQDPGLGLQLIYISYDVDSNSEGDIPKGYRVSRKKREHFSLILDSAKTNQTSVYFCASSFPYEQYFGPGTRLTVL.

This clone was detected only a few times. These gene names are mouse names. The CDR3 goes on 1 residue after the read ends, and that part is filled in from the germline J gene. The chain has TRBV13-2 and TRBJ1-3, with 8 bases identical to TRBD1. The CDR3 contains 17 residues. Per the germline V gene, CDR1 is NNHNN and CDR2 is SYGAGS (reference sequence). The V gene end was trimmed by 1 base and the J gene end by 0 bases; junction bases not matched to a gene: 6. The part of the CDR3 DNA that was read is TGTGCCAGCGGTGATCACTGGACAGGGCCTTCTGGAAATACGCTCTAT. Translation: CASGDHWTGPSGNTLY. The CDR3, in full, reads CASGDHWTGPSGNTLYF.

With respect to this clone: Gene and germline names: mouse. The observed sequence ends 1 residue before the CDR3 terminus, with the missing tail filled in from the germline J gene. The rearrangement joins TRBV3 to TRBJ2-4, with D unclear. The CDR3 consists of 14 residues. In germline, CDR1 is SNHLY, CDR2 FYNGKV (reference sequence). V was pared by 1 base and J by 2 bases, with 7 bases between. The CDR3 sequence: CASSLEQIQNTLYF. The DNA read from the CDR3 is TGTGCCAGCAGCTTAGAACAGATTCAAAACACCTTGTAC. The full variable domain, with the rest looked up from reference TRBV3 and TRBJ2-4, is GPKVLQIPSHQIIDMGQMVTLNCDPVSNHLYFYWYKQILGQQMEFLVNFYNGKVMEKSKLFKDQFSVERPDGSYFTLKIQPTALEDSAVYFCASSLEQIQNTLYFGAGTRLSVL.

To note about this clone: Genes here carry mouse names. Read sequence stops 1 residue before the CDR3 end, and the germline J gene provides the missing end. The rearrangement joins TRBV29 to TRBJ1-4, with TRBD1 as a possible D gene (5 bases). V was pared by 3 bases and J by 4 bases, with 9 bases between. This CDR3 has 14 amino acids. CDR1 and CDR2 (germline): MSHET, SYDVDS. The CDR3 protein is CASSLGGGNERLFF. The sequenced CDR3 bases are TGTGCTAGCAGTTTGGGGGGGGGCAACGAAAGATTATTT.

Turning to this clone: The gene names given are mouse names. With the read ending 1 residue before the CDR3 end, the germline J gene is used to fill in that end. Different DNA sequences within this sample yield the same CDR3. V is TRBV13-2 and J is TRBJ1-1; the D is unclear. V was clipped by 3 bases and J by 8 bases, with 5 bases between them. The CDR3 contains 10 residues. Germline V gene sequence: CDR1 NNHNN, CDR2 SYGAGS (reference sequence). CDR3 protein: CASGGAEVFF. CDR3 DNA, as far as it was read: TGTGCCAGCGGTGGGGCGGAAGTCTTC.

This clone was seen more than once but under ten times. The listed genes are named as in mouse. The read finishes 1 residue shy of the CDR3 end, and the germline J gene is used to complete it. This chain connects TRBV12-1 to TRBJ1-2, with D unclear. The CDR3 is 13 amino acids. Germline V CDR1 and CDR2: SGHSN, HYEKVE. The V gene lost 4 bases and the J gene lost 0 bases, with 8 bases spanning the gap. The CDR3 sequence: CASSRHTNSDYTF. Incomplete CDR3 DNA: TGTGCCAGCTCCCGACACACAAACTCCGACTACACC.

In regard to this clone: The gene names given are mouse names. Coverage ceases 1 residue before the CDR3 finishes, and the germline J gene fills in the end. The chain combines TRBV13-1 with TRBJ2-7; D is uncertain. Germline V gene data show CDR1 as NSHNY and CDR2 as SYGAGN. CDR3 length: 12 amino acids. V was shortened by 0 bases and J by 6 bases, with 7 bases between the two germline ends. CDR3 sequence: CASSDAKAEQYF. The sequenced part of the CDR3 DNA is TGTGCCAGCAGTGATGCGAAAGCTGAACAGTAC.

Worth noting for this clone: Gene names and germline refer to mouse. From the germline J gene comes the end of the CDR3, since the read stops 1 residue before it. This sequence joins TRBV1 and TRBJ2-5; D possibly corresponds to TRBD1 (6 bases). Germline loops: CDR1 NSQYPW, CDR2 LRSPGD (reference sequence). This CDR3 has 16 amino acids. V dropped 0 bases and J dropped 2 bases, with 12 bases sitting between them. The CDR3 region is CTCSADPGHLQDTQYF. CDR3 bases read: TGCACCTGCAGTGCAGATCCGGGACATCTCCAAGACACCCAGTAC.